Shown below are 13 T cell receptor beta chains from a single sample sequenced in a study of CD8+ T cells in alopecia areata. As the sequencing template, cDNA was produced by extracting RNA and reverse transcribing it. Sequencing was performed with immunoSEQ multiplex PCR; in TCRdb, only in-frame clones are kept and a portion is missing. The data hold some 150,000 clones, with about 86% observed a single time. Treatment given: oral pan-JAK inhibitor, 5-10 mg twice daily. The sample in question was CD8+ T cells sorted from blood, obtained at week 4, from a patient treated with tofacitinib. These TCRs come from a human donor with alopecia areata.

This chain uses TRBV14 with TRBJ2-1, with D hard to call. Trimming pared 1 base from V and 8 bases from J, leaving 9 bases between. Looked up from germline, CDR1 is SGHDN and CDR2 is FVKESK. This CDR3 region has 13 residues. In nucleotides, the CDR3 is TGTGCCAGCAGCCAAGGTGGGGTCGATGAGCAGTTCTTC. This gives the protein CASSQGGVDEQFF. The variable domain in full, completed from reference TRBV14 and TRBJ2-1, reads EAGVTQFPSHSVIEKGQTVTLRCDPISGHDNLYWYRRVMGKEIKFLLHFVKESKQDESGMPNNRFLAERTGGTYSTLKVQPAELEDSGVYFCASSQGGVDEQFFGPGTRLTVL.

The chain recombines TRBV10-2 with TRBJ1-1; D may be TRBD1 (6 bases). There are 14 residues in the CDR3. Trimming pared 4 bases from V and 1 base from J, leaving 10 bases between. Germline V gene sequence: CDR1 WSHSY, CDR2 SAAADI. Here the CDR3 reads CASSGGHSNTEAFF. The CDR3 DNA reads TGCGCCAGCAGTGGGGGACACTCGAACACTGAAGCTTTCTTT.

As for this clone: The sample has other DNA sequences that encode this CDR3 too. This rearrangement joins TRBV5-6 to TRBJ2-7; maybe TRBD2 (6 bases). The CDR3 has 13 amino acids. In germline, CDR1 is SGHDT, CDR2 YYEEEE. Trimming pared 2 bases from V and 1 base from J, leaving 7 bases between. The DNA for the CDR3 is TGTGCCAGCAGCTTAGGGAGGTCCTACGAGCAGTACTTC. As protein: CASSLGRSYEQYF.

The V gene is TRBV2, the J gene TRBJ1-1, with TRBD1 as a possible D gene (5 bases). Germline-derived CDR1 and CDR2 are SNHLY and FYNNEI. Trimming stripped 3 bases from V and 2 bases from J, with 10 bases between. The CDR3 covers 14 residues. CDR3 loop: CASSELGLNTEAFF. In DNA, the CDR3 is TGTGCCAGCAGTGAGCTGGGGCTTAACACTGAAGCTTTCTTT.

The chain joins TRBV29-1 to TRBJ2-2; 9 bases map to TRBD2. The V gene end was trimmed by 1 base and the J gene end by 5 bases; junction bases not matched to a gene: 5. Looked up from germline, CDR1 is SQVTM and CDR2 is ANQGSEA. The CDR3 consists of 15 residues. This CDR3 is CSVEGRLAGTGELFF. CDR3 in DNA: TGCAGCGTTGAAGGAAGGCTAGCGGGGACCGGGGAGCTGTTTTTT.

CDR3 sequence reads: CASSESGQGSTDTQYF. DNA for the CDR3: TGCGCCAGCAGTGAGTCTGGGCAGGGAAGCACAGATACGCAGTATTTT. The V and J genes are TRBV10-2 and TRBJ2-3, with D tentatively TRBD1 (5 bases). The germline gives CDR1 WSHSY, CDR2 SAAADI. Trimming left V 0 bases short and J 0 bases short, with 10 bases between. The CDR3 runs 16 residues.

The chain carries TRBV13 and TRBJ2-1; D call uncertain. Germline values: CDR1 PRHDT, CDR2 FYEKMQ (reference sequence). Trimming cost V 5 bases and J 6 bases, with 11 bases left between them. CDR3 size: 13 residues. The CDR3 nucleotides are TGTGCCAGCAGCGGTCTGGGCGGCAATGAGCAGTTCTTC. Translating it yields CASSGLGGNEQFF. The full variable domain, in which reference TRBV13 and TRBJ2-1 provide the parts outside the CDR3, is AAGVIQSPRHLIKEKRETATLKCYPIPRHDTVYWYQQGPGQDPQFLISFYEKMQSDKGSIPDRFSAQQFSDYHSELNMSSLELGDSALYFCASSGLGGNEQFFGPGTRLTVL.

In this sample, this clone turned up once. The genes are TRBV27 and TRBJ1-2; 9 bases agree with TRBD1. V shed 5 bases, J shed 4 bases, and the junction held 5 bases outside the gene matches. CDR1 is MNHEY, CDR2 SMNVEV, per germline (reference sequence). The CDR3 is made up of 14 amino acids. Here the CDR3 reads CASSIQQGAYGYTF. The CDR3, as DNA: TGTGCCAGCAGTATCCAACAGGGGGCCTATGGCTACACCTTC.

The V gene is TRBV6-5, the J gene TRBJ2-7; D unclear. The CDR3 is 11 amino acids. The germline CDR1 and CDR2 sequences are MNHEY and SVGAGI. V lost 5 bases, J lost 7 bases, and 9 bases lay in between. CDR3 DNA sequence: TGTGCCAGCAGTACTTTAGGAGAGCAGTACTTC. It translates to CASSTLGEQYF.

The genes are TRBV5-1 and TRBJ1-1; tentatively, D is TRBD1 (5 bases). Germline V lookup: CDR1 SGHRS, CDR2 YFSETQ. This CDR3 is 17 amino acids long. Trimming pared 4 bases from V and 0 bases from J, leaving 19 bases between. CDR3 coding DNA: TGCGCCAGCAGCCCTGACGACAGCGCCGAAATGAACACTGAAGCTTTCTTT. This codes for CASSPDDSAEMNTEAFF.

V and J are TRBV5-1 and TRBJ1-2; the D gene is possibly TRBD1 (6 bases). The CDR3 covers 12 residues. Germline loops: CDR1 SGHRS, CDR2 YFSETQ. The V end lost 3 bases, the J end lost 8 bases, and 11 bases lay between the germline ends. Written as DNA, the CDR3 is TGCGCCAGCAGCTGGGGGCCGAAAGGCTACACCTTC. Translating it yields CASSWGPKGYTF. The full variable domain, rest sourced from reference TRBV5-1 and TRBJ1-2, is KAGVTQTPRYLIKTRGQQVTLSCSPISGHRSVSWYQQTPGQGLQFLFEYFSETQRNKGNFPGRFSGRQFSNSRSEMNVSTLELGDSALYLCASSWGPKGYTFGSGTRLTVV.

This clone was observed a single time. The rearrangement joins TRBV7-3 to TRBJ2-2; TRBD1 matches 7 bases. Germline CDR1 SGHTA, CDR2 FQGTGA. V lost 6 bases, J lost 10 bases, and 5 bases stayed unmatched. This CDR3 region has 12 residues. The CDR3 loop reads CASRGDRQELFF. In nucleotides, the CDR3 is TGTGCCAGCAGGGGGGACAGACAGGAGCTGTTTTTT. Complete variable domain (other parts from reference TRBV7-3 and TRBJ2-2): GAGVSQTPSNKVTEKGKYVELRCDPISGHTALYWYRQSLGQGPEFLIYFQGTGAADDSGLPNDRFFAVRPEGSVSTLKIQRTERGDSAVYLCASRGDRQELFFGEGSRLTVL.

This chain joins TRBV27 and TRBJ1-2, with D perhaps TRBD1 (6 bases). CDR1 and CDR2 from the germline V gene are MNHEY and SMNVEV (reference sequence). The CDR3 contains 17 residues. The V end was cut by 2 bases, the J end by 4 bases, with 20 bases between. This CDR3 reads CASSLIKTGQRFYGYTF. The CDR3 nucleotides are TGTGCCAGCAGTTTAATAAAGACCGGACAGAGATTCTATGGCTACACCTTC.